The 22 T cell receptor beta chains listed next were all sequenced from one sample in a study of immune heterogeneity within non-small cell lung tumors. TCR beta CDR3 amplification used multiplex PCR with 32 V and 13 J primers. TCRdb reanalysed the multiplex PCR reads using MiXCR and keeps one entry per CDR3 protein. The data contain roughly 6,500 distinct CDR3 sequences, roughly a fifth of them singletons. Template was bulk tumor genomic DNA, roughly 580 ng per sample. While surgery was under way, several biopsies spaced far apart were taken per primary tumor. These patients got curative surgery after being newly diagnosed with untreated non-small cell lung cancer. The sequencing input was lung tumor tissue. Receptor source: a female donor with non-small cell lung cancer.

This clonotype was seen only a few times. This chain links TRBV2 with TRBJ2-2, with 9 bases aligning to TRBD1. The CDR3 runs to 14 residues. V lost 6 bases to trimming and J lost 6 bases; unmatched junction nucleotides: 5. Germline V CDR1 and CDR2: SNHLY, FYNNEI. Written as DNA, the CDR3 is TGTGCCAGCAGCCCCGGGACAGGGCCCGGGGAGCTGTTTTTT. It encodes CASSPGTGPGELFF.

This clonotype was counted a few times. This chain links TRBV7-8 with TRBJ1-1; TRBD1 is a possible D gene (6 bases). The CDR3 loop spans 12 amino acids. V shed 5 bases and J shed 9 bases, with 13 bases lying between them. The V gene's germline CDR1 is SGHVS and CDR2 FQNEAQ. The CDR3 protein is CASSQGSHKAFF. As DNA, the CDR3 is TGTGCCAGCAGCCAGGGGTCGCATAAAGCTTTCTTT. Filled out from reference TRBV7-8 and TRBJ1-1, the complete variable domain reads GAGVSQSPRYKVAKRGQDVALRCDPISGHVSLFWYQQALGQGPEFLTYFQNEAQLDKSGLPSDRFFAERPEGSVSTLKIQRTQQEDSAVYLCASSQGSHKAFFGQGTRLTVV.

Within the sample, this clonotype is medium-sized (0.01 to 0.1%). The V call is TRBV2, the J call TRBJ1-1, with a tentative D call TRBD1 (6 bases). V was clipped by 6 bases and J by 0 bases, with 11 bases between them. Germline CDR1 and CDR2: SNHLY and FYNNEI. There are 14 residues in the CDR3. The CDR3 spells CASRQGIMNTEAFF. DNA for the CDR3: TGTGCCAGCAGACAGGGTATCATGAACACTGAAGCTTTCTTT.

CDR3 DNA sequence: TGCAGTGCTACCGGGATCTATGGCTACACCTTC. Its translation: CSATGIYGYTF. The chain recombines TRBV20-1 with TRBJ1-2; D unresolved. V was trimmed by 4 bases and J by 4 bases, leaving 7 bases between them. The germline gives CDR1 DFQATT, CDR2 SNEGSKA (reference sequence). The length of the CDR3 is 11 residues.

This clonotype is classed as medium-sized (0.01 to 0.1%). One end of the junction varies from germline; a read error may be responsible. This chain connects TRBV28 to TRBJ1-6, with 12 nucleotides matching TRBD1. The V gene's germline CDR1 is MDHEN and CDR2 SYDVKM. This CDR3 has 13 amino acids. CDR3 in amino acids: CASSLPGQGALLF. The CDR3 nucleotides read TGTGCCAGCAGTCTTCCGGGACAGGGGGCTTTACTCTTT.

This clonotype qualifies as medium-sized. The chain couples TRBV19 to TRBJ2-7, with 9 bases that match TRBD1. This CDR3 spans 14 amino acids. The germline CDR1 and CDR2 sequences are LNHDA and SQIVND (reference sequence). V lost 6 bases to trimming and J lost 3 bases; unmatched junction nucleotides: 6. The CDR3 DNA reads as TGTGCCAGTAGCCCGGGACAGGGAATCTACGAGCAGTACTTC. Its translation is CASSPGQGIYEQYF.

This clonotype is deemed medium-sized (0.01 to 0.1%). The chain couples TRBV12-3 or TRBV12-4 to TRBJ1-2; D remains ambiguous. V was trimmed by 1 base and J by 2 bases, leaving 5 bases between them. This CDR3 comprises 13 residues. The CDR3 nucleotides read TGTGCCAGCAGTTTAGGGCAGAACTATGGCTACACCTTC. It encodes CASSLGQNYGYTF.

This clonotype is medium-sized in the sample. The chain uses TRBV19 and TRBJ1-1, with 8 bases that match TRBD1. V was clipped by 10 bases and J by 1 base; unmatched bases: 8. The CDR3 runs to 14 residues. In germline, CDR1 is LNHDA, CDR2 SQIVND (reference sequence). Here the CDR3 DNA reads TGTGCCACGCATAAGGACAGGGAGAACACTGAAGCTTTCTTT. Its protein is CATHKDRENTEAFF.

Relative to its sample, this clonotype is medium-sized. The chain joins TRBV30 to TRBJ2-7; D is unclear. This CDR3 has 11 amino acids. From germline, CDR1 is GTSNPN and CDR2 SVGIG (reference sequence). The V end lost 0 bases, the J end lost 1 base, and 1 base lay between the germline ends. The CDR3 nucleotides read TGTGCCTGGAGTGTATCCTACGAGCAGTACTTC. This sequence encodes CAWSVSYEQYF.

This sequence joins TRBV5-6 and TRBJ1-2; the D is unclear. The CDR3 sequence is 14 residues long. The V gene's germline CDR1 is SGHDT and CDR2 YYEEEE. Trimming left V 3 bases short and J 2 bases short, with 11 bases between. The CDR3 DNA reads TGTGCCAGCAGCTGGAAACAATCGAACTATGGCTACACCTTC. Amino acid sequence: CASSWKQSNYGYTF.

This clonotype is termed medium-sized. The chain couples TRBV2 to TRBJ2-7, with 11 bases lining up with TRBD2. The CDR3 runs to 14 residues. After removal of 7 bases from V and 4 bases from J, the junction contained 6 bases not matched to a gene. Germline CDR1 and CDR2: SNHLY and FYNNEI. In DNA form, the CDR3 reads TGTGCCAGCACCCCACTAGCGGGAGTTTACGAGCAGTACTTC. It yields the protein CASTPLAGVYEQYF.

The V gene is TRBV4-3, the J gene TRBJ1-2; no clear D gene. Trimming stripped 0 bases from V and 1 base from J, with 3 bases between. Germline CDR1 is LGHNA and CDR2 is YSLEER. This CDR3 spans 13 amino acids. The CDR3 loop reads CASSQEGNYGYTF. DNA for the CDR3: TGCGCCAGCAGCCAAGAGGGTAACTATGGCTACACCTTC.

This clonotype turned up a few times. The J gene is TRBJ2-7, the V gene TRBV20-1; 7 bases fit TRBD2. Germline V gene lookup returns CDR1 DFQATT and CDR2 SNEGSKA (reference sequence). The CDR3 has 15 residues. With 3 bases clipped from V and 2 bases from J, the junction kept 10 bases outside the gene matches. CDR3 nucleotides: TGCAGTGCTAGGGAAAGACTAGCTCATCCCTACGAGCAGTACTTC. It codes for CSARERLAHPYEQYF.

By frequency in the sample, this clonotype is medium-sized. The chain has TRBV10-1 and TRBJ1-5; the match to TRBD1 covers 9 bases. The germline V gene encodes CDR1 WNHNN and CDR2 SYGVQD (reference sequence). V trimming: 3 bases; J trimming: 7 bases; junction bases outside the gene matches: 10. The CDR3 spans 16 residues. CDR3 in amino acids: CASSEQGAPKGQPQHF. CDR3 DNA sequence: TGCGCCAGCAGTGAACAGGGGGCGCCCAAAGGGCAGCCCCAGCATTTT.

On this clonotype: A much larger clone is a single base away; this may be a read error. The V and J genes are TRBV18 and TRBJ1-2; D ambiguous. The CDR3 is made up of 16 amino acids. CDR1 and CDR2 (germline): KGHSH, LQKENI. CDR3 coding DNA: TGTGTCAGCTCACCCCTGGGCAGTAAAGACGTCTATGGCTACACCTTC. This gives the protein CVSSPLGSKDVYGYTF.

The chain employs TRBV5-1 and TRBJ1-1; D not certain. This CDR3 comprises 14 residues. From germline, CDR1 is SGHRS and CDR2 YFSETQ. V lost 1 base to trimming and J lost 0 bases, with 7 bases between them. The CDR3 loop is CASSLSGMNTEAFF. The CDR3 DNA follows: TGCGCCAGCAGCTTGTCGGGCATGAACACTGAAGCTTTCTTT.

This chain uses TRBV20-1 with TRBJ2-5; 12 bases match TRBD2. Germline assignment: CDR1 DFQATT and CDR2 SNEGSKA (reference sequence). J lost 5 bases, V lost 2 bases, and 6 bases had no gene match. The CDR3 is 15 amino acids. The CDR3 spells CSARPGLAGMETQYF. The CDR3 region has the DNA TGCAGTGCTAGACCAGGACTAGCGGGAATGGAGACCCAGTACTTC.

This clonotype came up once. Being one base from a much bigger clone, this may be a read error. The rearrangement uses TRBV5-1 and TRBJ2-5, with a possible D match to TRBD2 (7 bases). CDR1 is SGHRS, CDR2 YFSETQ, per germline. This CDR3 region has 14 residues. CDR3 in DNA: TGCGCCAGCAGCCTCGTCGGGGGGCAAGAGGCCCAGTACTTC. Translation: CASSLVGGQEAQYF.

This clonotype has only one observation. A much larger clone sits a single nucleotide away, making a read error possible. Written as DNA, the CDR3 is TGTGCCAGCACCCCCGGAGGGATTTACTCCTACTACGAGCAGTACTTC. Protein product: CASTPGGIYSYYEQYF. This chain joins TRBV3-1 and TRBJ2-7; D is possibly TRBD2 (6 bases). Per germline, CDR1 LGHDT and CDR2 YNNKEL (reference sequence). There are 16 residues in the CDR3. Trimming removed 7 bases from V and 3 bases from J, with 22 bases in between.

With regard to this clonotype: A read error may account for a junction end that differs from germline. This sequence joins TRBV6-1 and TRBJ1-5; D is unresolved. This CDR3 is 14 amino acids long. The germline gives CDR1 MNHNS, CDR2 SASEGT. This CDR3 reads CASSVRAGNQHQHF. In DNA, the CDR3 is TGTGCCAGCAGTGTTAGGGCGGGCAATCAGCACCAGCATTTT.

As concerns this clonotype: A read error is possible here, since a much larger clone lies one base away. J is TRBJ2-7 and V is TRBV3-1; 10 bases match TRBD2. Germline V lookup: CDR1 LGHDT, CDR2 YNNKEL (reference sequence). The CDR3 totals 16 residues. The CDR3 sequence: CTSSPGLATSSYEQYF. The CDR3 DNA is TGTACCAGCAGCCCGGGACTAGCGACCAGCTCCTACGAGCAGTACTTC.

This clonotype is medium-sized by share. This chain joins TRBV20-1 and TRBJ1-6; 7 bases align to TRBD1. This CDR3 is 12 amino acids long. V gave up 6 bases and J gave up 6 bases; unmatched junction bases: 2. Germline assignment: CDR1 DFQATT and CDR2 SNEGSKA (reference sequence). This CDR3 is CSARQGNSPLHF. The CDR3 DNA reads TGCAGTGCGAGACAGGGTAATTCACCCCTCCACTTT.